This TCR beta chain was obtained from a study of shared clonotypes between healthy human individuals. Points from the study as a whole: Naive CD4 clonotype sharing across several donors was 5% to 6%.

Naivety among CD8 cells was defined by CD45RO negativity and positive CCR7 selection, thereby excluding terminally differentiated effector memory CD45RA+ cells. The test was conducted at deep level. The table came from immunoSEQ multiplex PCR; TCRdb's copy has only in-frame clones and leaves some out. This repertoire shows about 600,000 clones, nearly 97% found once; its top ten account for 0.095% to 0.12%. With respect to this clone: Its antigen is unknown.

V shed 5 bases and J 2 bases; nucleotides not matched to a gene: 9. The CDR3 length is 16 residues. Germline V gene data show CDR1 as MDHEN and CDR2 as SYDVKM. This chain uses TRBV28 with TRBJ2-5; 9 bases fit TRBD2. The clonotype comes from a woman in her twenties or thirties in good health. The sequencing sample was made of naive CD8+ T cells sorted from blood. The CDR3 loop is CASSTSIAGGQETQYF. The CDR3, as DNA: TGTGCCAGCAGTACCTCTATTGCGGGAGGGCAAGAGACCCAGTACTTC.